This TCR beta chain was sequenced during a study of persistence of HIV-infected CD4 T cells. The CDR3 extends over 15 amino acids. Trimming took 6 bases from V and 0 from J, leaving 14 bases between them. Germline CDR1 reads MNHEY; CDR2 reads SVGAGI. Cells were stimulated with CMV-infected fibroblast lysates at 8 to 10 ug/mL. CD4+ T cells upregulating both CD40 ligand and CD69 were sorted as responding cells. This clone was recorded a few times. Its antigen is undetermined. The immunoSEQ assay was version 4, run in survey mode. Genomic DNA was diluted to roughly 10 ng/uL, up to 1 ug per sample. Generated by immunoSEQ multiplex PCR, the TCRdb table keeps only in-frame clones and is missing some. The sample lists about 7,000 clones, around three quarters seen once, with approximately 68% in the top ten.

The sequencing here drew on CD4+ T cells sorted from PBMCs after approximately 20-hour stimulation, taken from a patient who received antiretroviral therapy. The J gene is TRBJ1-1, the V gene TRBV6-5; D is possibly TRBD1 (6 bases). This sequence originates from an adult woman with HIV who was CMV-seropositive. The CDR3 reads CASSRTGSMNTEAFF. CDR3 DNA sequence: TGTGCCAGCAGCCGTACAGGGAGCATGAACACTGAAGCTTTCTTT.